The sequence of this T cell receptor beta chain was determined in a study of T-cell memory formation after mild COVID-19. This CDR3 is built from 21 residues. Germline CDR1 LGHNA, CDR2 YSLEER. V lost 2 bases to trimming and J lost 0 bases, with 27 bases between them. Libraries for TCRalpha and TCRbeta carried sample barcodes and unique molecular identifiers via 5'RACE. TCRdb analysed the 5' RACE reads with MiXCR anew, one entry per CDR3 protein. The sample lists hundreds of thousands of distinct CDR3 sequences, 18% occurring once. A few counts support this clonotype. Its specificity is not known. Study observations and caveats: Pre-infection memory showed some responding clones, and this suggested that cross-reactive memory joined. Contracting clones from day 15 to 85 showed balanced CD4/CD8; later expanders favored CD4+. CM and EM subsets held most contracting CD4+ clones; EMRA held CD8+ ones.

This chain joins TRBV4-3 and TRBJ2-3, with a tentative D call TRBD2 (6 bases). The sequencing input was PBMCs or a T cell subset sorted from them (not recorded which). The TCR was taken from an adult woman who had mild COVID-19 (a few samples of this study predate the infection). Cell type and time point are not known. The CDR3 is CASSQLTPLPQAGRSTDTQYF. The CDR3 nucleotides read TGCGCCAGCAGCCAACTAACCCCTTTGCCCCAGGCCGGGAGAAGCACAGATACGCAGTATTTT.